This T cell receptor (beta chain) was obtained from a study of CD8+ T cells in alopecia areata. Study conclusions and caveats: Normal scalp showed lower clonality than lesional scalp, especially alopecia totalis/universalis. Sequencing of scalp tissue also captures the resident alphabeta T cells of normal skin.

Isolation of CD4+ and CD8+ T cells from PBMCs was achieved by sorting. Points on this clone: Its antigen is currently unknown.

As the sequencing template, cDNA was produced by extracting RNA and reverse transcribing it. Here immunoSEQ multiplex PCR was the method, and the copy in TCRdb shows in-frame clones only, minus some. The data hold about 200,000 clones, with 57% observed a single time. This clonotype was sampled from a human donor with alopecia areata. This specimen was CD4+ T cells sorted from blood, taken at week 0.

DNA of the CDR3: TGTGCCAGCAGCTTCGGGACATTCAATCAGCCCCAGCATTTT. Translation gives CASSFGTFNQPQHF. The rearrangement joins TRBV7-2 to TRBJ1-5; D is possibly TRBD1 (6 bases). Germline V gives CDR1 SGHTA, CDR2 FQGNSA. This CDR3 contains 14 residues. The V gene lost 3 bases and the J gene lost 3 bases, with 9 bases spanning the gap.